Sequencing of this TCR beta chain was carried out in a study of response to subunit inactivated influenza vaccine. V was trimmed by 3 bases and J by 8 bases, leaving 13 bases between them. Looked up from germline, CDR1 is SEHNR and CDR2 is FQNEAQ (reference sequence). CDR3 size: 14 residues. General study findings and limits: The authors suggested that few new T cells are recruited per seasonal influenza vaccination.

TCRdb reprocessed the RT-PCR reads with MiXCR, giving one entry per CDR3 protein. The sample gives about 780,000 distinct CDR3 sequences, approximately 17% of which show up once; about a tenth is in the top ten. On this clonotype itself: Its antigen is not identified.

This material consisted of PBMCs from blood, taken roughly 5 days after vaccination. V is TRBV7-9 and J is TRBJ1-4; D perhaps matches TRBD1 (5 bases). The clonotype was recovered from a man in his fifties who received an inactivated influenza vaccine. The chain's CDR3 is CASSFRGAGEKLFF. CDR3 nucleotide sequence: TGTGCCAGCAGCTTTCGCGGGGCTGGGGAAAAACTGTTTTTT.